Given below is one T cell receptor (beta chain) in context. This entry belongs to a study of blood T cell repertoires in COVID-19. Produced via immunoSEQ multiplex PCR; TCRdb's table is partial and in-frame only. The repertoire holds 250,000 to 400,000 clones, with more than 75% as singletons. The length of the CDR3 is 16 residues. In germline, CDR1 is SGDLS, CDR2 YYNGEE. Trimming removed 3 bases from V and 4 bases from J; junction bases left unmatched: 12. The rearrangement links TRBV9 to TRBJ1-2; 7 bases line up with TRBD1. The receptor's source is a man in his fifties or sixties with active or convalescent COVID-19. Sequenced material: peripheral blood. The CDR3 DNA is TGTGCCAGCAGCGCAGGGGGTCGGGGTAAAAGCTATGGCTACACCTTC. Translation gives CASSAGGRGKSYGYTF.